The 20 T cell receptor beta chains presented below share a single source sample, sequenced in a study of spatial heterogeneity in lung cancer. TCRdb reprocessed the 5' RACE reads via MiXCR and lists one record per CDR3 protein. The sample records tens of thousands of distinct CDR3 sequences, roughly a fifth being singletons. Time point specified: blood at routine non-recurrence follow-up after resection. Sequencing was performed on PBMCs, taken at follow-up. The receptors derive from a male donor with early-stage non-small cell lung cancer.

This clonotype appeared a few times. The chain employs TRBV7-2 and TRBJ2-1, with D possibly being TRBD1 or TRBD2 (6 bases each). This CDR3 region has 13 residues. Trimming left V 4 bases short and J 7 bases short, with 11 bases between. Germline CDR1 and CDR2: SGHTA and FQGNSA. Here the CDR3 reads CASSSPGANEQFF. CDR3 nucleotide sequence: TGTGCCAGCAGCTCGCCGGGGGCAAATGAGCAGTTCTTC. Together with reference TRBV7-2 and TRBJ2-1, the CDR3 gives the full variable domain: GAGVSQSPSNKVTEKGKDVELRCDPISGHTALYWYRQSLGQGLEFLIYFQGNSAPDKSGLPSDRFSAERTGGSVSTLTIQRTQQEDSAVYLCASSSPGANEQFFGPGTRLTVL.

This clonotype was seen only a few times. This sequence joins TRBV20-1 and TRBJ1-2, with D unclear. Trimming removed 3 bases at V and 3 bases at J, with 11 bases between. The CDR3 is 13 residues long. CDR1 is DFQATT and CDR2 is SNEGSKA in the germline V gene (reference sequence). CDR3 residues: CSASKGFDYGYTF. The CDR3 nucleotides are TGCAGTGCTAGCAAAGGTTTTGACTATGGCTACACCTTC.

The CDR3 DNA reads as TGTGCCAGCAGTGTGGGAGCGGGGGGCTACAATGAGCAGTTCTTC. It yields the protein CASSVGAGGYNEQFF. The chain has TRBV6-1 and TRBJ2-1; TRBD2 aligns across 9 bases. Germline V lookup: CDR1 MNHNS, CDR2 SASEGT. The CDR3 totals 15 residues. After removal of 4 bases from V and 3 bases from J, the junction contained 4 bases not matched to a gene.

The table lists this clonotype with a few counts. The chain is built from TRBV12-3 or TRBV12-4 and TRBJ2-5; D possibly corresponds to TRBD2 (5 bases). The ends were cut back, 2 bases at V and 5 bases at J, with 6 bases in the middle. The CDR3 contains 12 residues. The CDR3 reads CASSLWRETQYF. CDR3 DNA sequence: TGTGCCAGCAGTTTATGGAGGGAGACCCAGTACTTC.

In this sample, this clonotype turned up a few times. The chain links TRBV20-1 to TRBJ1-1, with D perhaps matching TRBD1 (5 bases). The CDR3 runs to 11 residues. V lost 2 bases, J lost 8 bases, and 9 bases lay in between. Germline lookup yields CDR1 DFQATT and CDR2 SNEGSKA (reference sequence). The CDR3 here is CSARWGKEAFF. The CDR3, as DNA: TGCAGTGCTAGATGGGGGAAAGAAGCTTTCTTT.

This clonotype was recorded a few times. The genes are TRBV7-9 and TRBJ2-7; the D is unclear. The CDR3 runs 13 residues. With 4 bases removed from V and 3 bases from J, the gap between germline ends came to 10 bases. From germline, CDR1 is SEHNR and CDR2 FQNEAQ (reference sequence). This CDR3 is CASSSFFGYEQYV. DNA for the CDR3: TGTGCCAGCAGCTCATTTTTCGGCTACGAGCAGTACGTC.

The V and J genes are TRBV20-1 and TRBJ1-2; D is unclear. Trimming pared 4 bases from V and 6 bases from J, leaving 15 bases between. The CDR3 is 13 residues long. The germline gives CDR1 DFQATT, CDR2 SNEGSKA (reference sequence). CDR3 sequence (DNA): TGCAGTGCTACAACCTGGACCGGGGATGGCTACACCTTC. Its protein product is CSATTWTGDGYTF.

This clonotype was counted only a few times. The chain links TRBV18 to TRBJ2-5, with 8 bases fitting TRBD1. V was pared by 7 bases and J by 1 base, with 2 bases of the junction left unmatched. The CDR3 sequence is 13 residues long. Germline loops: CDR1 KGHSH, CDR2 LQKENI. The CDR3 is CASCGTGQETQYF. The CDR3 bases are TGTGCCAGCTGCGGGACAGGCCAAGAGACCCAGTACTTC.

This clonotype was seen only a few times. The rearrangement links TRBV2 to TRBJ1-2; 11 bases map to TRBD1. Looked up from germline, CDR1 is SNHLY and CDR2 is FYNNEI. The ends lost 4 bases at V and 2 bases at J; junction bases unmatched: 6. The CDR3 totals 16 residues. CDR3 sequence reads: CASSGTGGARNYGYTF. The CDR3 nucleotides read TGTGCCAGCAGTGGGACAGGGGGCGCCCGGAACTATGGCTACACCTTC.

J is TRBJ2-7 and V is TRBV20-1; the match to TRBD2 covers 10 bases. V lost 0 bases to trimming and J lost 5 bases; unmatched junction nucleotides: 1. This CDR3 is 13 amino acids long. Germline V CDR1 and CDR2: DFQATT, SNEGSKA (reference sequence). For the CDR3, the DNA is TGCAGTGCTAGAGATGGACTAGCGGACGAGCAGTACTTC. Its translation: CSARDGLADEQYF.

The rearrangement uses TRBV7-2 and TRBJ2-3, with D perhaps matching TRBD1 (9 bases). The length of the CDR3 is 21 residues. The V gene lost 5 bases and the J gene lost 0 bases, with 30 bases spanning the gap. Germline CDR1 and CDR2: SGHTA and FQGNSA. The chain's CDR3 is CASSPRRSGTGTRFSTDTQYF. In DNA, the CDR3 is TGTGCCAGCAGCCCGAGGAGATCCGGGACAGGGACTAGATTCAGCACAGATACGCAGTATTTT. Together with reference TRBV7-2 and TRBJ2-3, the CDR3 gives the full variable domain: GAGVSQSPSNKVTEKGKDVELRCDPISGHTALYWYRQSLGQGLEFLIYFQGNSAPDKSGLPSDRFSAERTGGSVSTLTIQRTQQEDSAVYLCASSPRRSGTGTRFSTDTQYFGPGTRLTVL.

The rearrangement uses TRBV4-1 and TRBJ2-1; 11 nucleotides line up with TRBD2. Germline CDR1 is MGHRA and CDR2 is YSYEKL. Trimming took 1 base from V and 4 from J; bases not matched to a gene: 12. CDR3 size: 19 residues. The CDR3 DNA sequence: TGCGCCAGCAGCCAAGTGTTAGCGGGGGGGTCCCGACCTTACAATGAGCAGTTCTTC. Its translation: CASSQVLAGGSRPYNEQFF.

This clonotype was detected ten times or more. Here the CDR3 reads CASSFRGRTEAFF. In DNA form, the CDR3 reads TGTGCCAGCAGTTTCAGGGGGCGTACTGAAGCTTTCTTT. V gene TRBV12-3 or TRBV12-4 combines with J gene TRBJ1-1; 8 positions match TRBD1. This CDR3 comprises 13 residues. Unmatched junction bases numbered 2, after V lost 3 bases and J lost 5 bases.

The chain has TRBV9 and TRBJ1-1, with D possibly matching TRBD1 (6 bases). From germline, CDR1 is SGDLS and CDR2 YYNGEE. The ends were cut back, 0 bases at V and 6 bases at J, with 12 bases in the middle. CDR3 length: 14 amino acids. The DNA of the CDR3 is TGTGCCAGCAGCGTAGTCAGGGGCCAGGCTGAAGCTTTCTTT. It specifies CASSVVRGQAEAFF. Using reference TRBV9 and TRBJ1-1 for the parts outside the CDR3, the full variable domain is DSGVTQTPKHLITATGQRVTLRCSPRSGDLSVYWYQQSLDQGLQFLIQYYNGEERAKGNILERFSAQQFPDLHSELNLSSLELGDSALYFCASSVVRGQAEAFFGQGTRLTVV.

The rearrangement uses TRBV20-1 and TRBJ2-5; D tentatively reads TRBD1 or TRBD2 (5 bases each). V lost 3 bases, J lost 5 bases, and 19 bases lay in between. The CDR3 has 15 residues. Per germline, CDR1 DFQATT and CDR2 SNEGSKA (reference sequence). This chain's CDR3 is CSASLLLGAGETQYF. The DNA of the CDR3 is TGCAGTGCTAGTTTGTTATTAGGGGCGGGTGAGACCCAGTACTTC.

This clonotype has just a few counts. The J gene is TRBJ2-3, the V gene TRBV20-1; D not resolved. CDR1 DFQATT and CDR2 SNEGSKA come from the germline V gene (reference sequence). V dropped 1 base and J dropped 0 bases, with 8 bases sitting between them. The CDR3 has 14 amino acids. The CDR3 sequence is CSARGYTSTDTQYF. In DNA form, the CDR3 reads TGCAGTGCTAGAGGGTATACTAGCACAGATACGCAGTATTTT.

This clonotype was recorded a few times. This chain connects TRBV5-1 to TRBJ1-1; 9 nucleotides agree with TRBD1. The trim removed 4 bases at V and 7 bases at J, leaving 8 bases unmatched. This CDR3 contains 14 residues. Germline lookup yields CDR1 SGHRS and CDR2 YFSETQ. The CDR3 spells CASSLMGTGIEAFF. Here the CDR3 DNA reads TGCGCCAGCAGCCTAATGGGGACAGGGATTGAAGCTTTCTTT.

The sample holds many counts of this clonotype. The chain uses TRBV10-3 and TRBJ2-5; weak D call: TRBD2 (5 bases). The CDR3 spans 13 residues. From germline, CDR1 is ENHRY and CDR2 SYGVKD. Trimming took 3 bases from V and 4 from J, leaving 9 bases between them. Here the CDR3 reads CAISDSGGETQYF. The CDR3 bases are TGTGCCATCAGTGATTCCGGAGGAGAGACCCAGTACTTC.

The chain combines TRBV7-8 with TRBJ2-2; D is unclear. CDR1 SGHVS and CDR2 FQNEAQ come from the germline V gene. This CDR3 has 15 amino acids. The ends were cut back, 5 bases at V and 3 bases at J, with 13 bases in the middle. The CDR3 region is CASSQTVGDTGELFF. As DNA, the CDR3 is TGTGCCAGCAGCCAAACAGTGGGCGACACCGGGGAGCTGTTTTTT.

V usage is TRBV13 and J usage is TRBJ1-2, with D unresolved. V shed 5 bases and J shed 4 bases, with 11 bases lying between them. The germline V gene has CDR1 PRHDT and CDR2 FYEKMQ (reference sequence). The CDR3 loop spans 13 amino acids. The CDR3 is CASSNRTTYGYTF. The CDR3 DNA sequence: TGTGCCAGCAGCAATCGAACAACCTATGGCTACACCTTC. Drawing the rest from reference TRBV13 and TRBJ1-2, the complete variable domain is AAGVIQSPRHLIKEKRETATLKCYPIPRHDTVYWYQQGPGQDPQFLISFYEKMQSDKGSIPDRFSAQQFSDYHSELNMSSLELGDSALYFCASSNRTTYGYTFGSGTRLTVV.